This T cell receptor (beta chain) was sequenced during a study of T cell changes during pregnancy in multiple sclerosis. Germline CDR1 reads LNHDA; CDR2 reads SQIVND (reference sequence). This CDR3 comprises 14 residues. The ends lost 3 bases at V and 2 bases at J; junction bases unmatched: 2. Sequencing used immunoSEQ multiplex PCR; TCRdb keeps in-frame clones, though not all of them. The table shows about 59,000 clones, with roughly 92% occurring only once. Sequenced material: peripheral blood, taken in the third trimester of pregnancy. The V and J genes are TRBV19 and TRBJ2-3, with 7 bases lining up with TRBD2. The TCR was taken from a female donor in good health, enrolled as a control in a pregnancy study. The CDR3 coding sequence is TGTGCCAGTAGTATGGCGGGAGTCACAGATACGCAGTATTTT. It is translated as CASSMAGVTDTQYF.